This T cell receptor beta chain was identified during a study of neurological immune-mediated disorders. Study-level points and caveats: One cluster of related CDR3 sequences contained, by phylogenetic grouping, the repertoires of 18 of 34 multiple sclerosis patients and formed a possible signature.

This clonotype occurred many times. Its antigen is as yet unknown. With 10-nucleotide random UMIs, 5'RACE was used to make the cDNA. Every sequencing run gave over 200 million TCR-beta sequences, taken from 15-18 subjects. From the 5' RACE reads, TCRdb called clonotypes with MiXCR, one entry per CDR3 protein. The repertoire holds about 88,000 distinct CDR3 sequences, with around 3.3% as singletons. The unsorted libraries had their origin in 2 million PBMCs stored at -80 C. This CDR3 is built from 17 residues. V gave up 0 bases and J gave up 13 bases; unmatched junction bases: 17. Germline CDR1 is LGHNA and CDR2 is YNFKEQ.

The rearrangement links TRBV4-2 to TRBJ1-4, with 7 bases identical to TRBD1. The sample consisted of PBMCs. The sequence was collected from a woman younger than 35 with multiple sclerosis. CDR3 sequence reads: CASSQEGSGAGGKRLFF. The CDR3 DNA follows: TGTGCCAGCAGCCAAGAAGGAAGTGGGGCAGGGGGTAAGAGACTGTTTTTT.